The clone carrying this TCR beta chain was observed a few times. They built TCR cDNA with 5'RACE template switching, a step that put in a universal primer site and UMIs. TCRdb reanalysed the 5' RACE reads using MiXCR and keeps one entry per CDR3 protein. The sample contains more than 65,000 distinct CDR3 sequences, approximately 12% of which appear only once. V was clipped by 0 bases and J by 4 bases, with 12 bases between them. The CDR3 length is 15 residues. The germline CDR1 and CDR2 sequences are MGHRA and YSYEKL. This record belongs to a study of T cells after yellow fever vaccination. The receptor comes from a man younger than 35 who received the YFV17D yellow fever vaccine. The chain carries TRBV4-1 and TRBJ1-2, with unresolved D. Sequencing used CD8+ T cells not binding an NS4B(214-222) dextramer, sorted from PBMCs, obtained approximately 20 days after the first yellow fever vaccination. The CDR3 region has the DNA TGCGCCAGCAGCCAAGAAGAGGGATATTTCTATGGCTACACCTTC. Protein: CASSQEEGYFYGYTF.